This T cell receptor beta chain was identified in a study of T cell repertoires in cytomegalovirus infection. Whole-study context: Carrying CMV and the relevant HLA type showed in public TCR beta signatures. Study-wide points: Cumulated frequencies of public TCR beta families served to identify carriers of CMV plus the relevant HLA. Dominant in the ex vivo response were TCR beta clonotypes restricted by HLA-C and specific for CMV.

One entry per CDR3 protein, called by TCRdb with MiXCR from the reads. The table has about 900,000 distinct CDR3 sequences, roughly a third seen once; the top ten hold 10% to 15%. Regarding this clonotype: Its antigen remains unidentified.

This sample comprised cultured CD8+ T cells from PBMCs, obtained from culture after CMV antigen stimulation. The receptor comes from a human donor in good health (CMV status not recorded). Some clones in this sample may be carry-over from other donors' samples.

The CDR3 region is CASSFAVTTEAFF. The CDR3 coding sequence is TGTGCCAGCAGCTTTGCCGTTACTACTGAAGCTTTCTTT. The gene calls are TRBV7-6 and TRBJ1-1; no clear D gene. Germline V CDR1 and CDR2: SGHVS, FNYEAQ. V was trimmed by 3 bases and J by 5 bases, leaving 10 bases between them. The CDR3 spans 13 residues. The variable domain in full, completed from reference TRBV7-6 and TRBJ1-1, reads GAGVSQSPRYKVTKRGQDVALRCDPISGHVSLYWYRQALGQGPEFLTYFNYEAQQDKSGLPNDRFSAERPEGSISTLTIQRTEQRDSAMYRCASSFAVTTEAFFGQGTRLTVV.